This T cell receptor (beta chain) was found in a study of cytomegalovirus exposure and HLA in healthy donors. The CDR3 sequence is 17 residues long. V lost 8 bases and J 0 bases, leaving 21 bases between the germline ends. From germline, CDR1 is SNHLY and CDR2 FYNNEI. Researchers ran the PCR with 60 Vbeta and 13 Jbeta primers. The repertoire was sequenced with immunoSEQ multiplex PCR; TCRdb's copy has only in-frame clones and lacks some. The repertoire holds over 90,000 clones, with under 65% as singletons. Sequenced input: PBMCs. This receptor was identified in a man between 60 and 75 years old in good health and CMV-seronegative. J is TRBJ2-3 and V is TRBV2; D perhaps matches TRBD2 (7 bases). CDR3 residues: CASSGARGGLSTDTQYF. CDR3 nucleotides: TGTGCCAGCTCCGGAGCTAGGGGGGGGCTCAGCACAGATACGCAGTATTTT.